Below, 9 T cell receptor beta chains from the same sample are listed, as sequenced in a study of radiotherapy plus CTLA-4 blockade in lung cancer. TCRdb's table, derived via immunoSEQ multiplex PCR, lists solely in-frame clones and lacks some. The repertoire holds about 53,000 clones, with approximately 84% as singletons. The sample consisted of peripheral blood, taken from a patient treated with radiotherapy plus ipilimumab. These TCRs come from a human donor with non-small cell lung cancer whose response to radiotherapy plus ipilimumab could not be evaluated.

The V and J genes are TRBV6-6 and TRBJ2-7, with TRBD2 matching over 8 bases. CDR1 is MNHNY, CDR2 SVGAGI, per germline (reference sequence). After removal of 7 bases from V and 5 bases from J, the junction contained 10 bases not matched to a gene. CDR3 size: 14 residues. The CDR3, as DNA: TGTGCCAGCACCCAAGCGGGAGAGGAGGACGAGCAGTACTTC. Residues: CASTQAGEEDEQYF.

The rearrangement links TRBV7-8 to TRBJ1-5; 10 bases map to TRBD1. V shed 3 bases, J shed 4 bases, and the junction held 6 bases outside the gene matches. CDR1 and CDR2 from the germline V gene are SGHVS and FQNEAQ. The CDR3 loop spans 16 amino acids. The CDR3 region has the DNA TGTGCCAGCAGCTTGCGGACAGGGGGTCTTAATCAGCCCCAGCATTTT. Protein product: CASSLRTGGLNQPQHF.

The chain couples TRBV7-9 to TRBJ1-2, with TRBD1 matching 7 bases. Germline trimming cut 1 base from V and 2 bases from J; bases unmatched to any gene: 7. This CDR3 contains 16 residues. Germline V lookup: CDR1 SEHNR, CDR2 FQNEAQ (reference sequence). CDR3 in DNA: TGTGCCAGCAGCTTAGAAATGACAGGGTGGAACTATGGCTACACCTTC. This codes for CASSLEMTGWNYGYTF.

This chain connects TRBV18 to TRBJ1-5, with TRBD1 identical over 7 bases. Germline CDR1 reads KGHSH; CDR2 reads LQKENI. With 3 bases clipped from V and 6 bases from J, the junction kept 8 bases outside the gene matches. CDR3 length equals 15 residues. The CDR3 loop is CASSPPAGGGQPQHF. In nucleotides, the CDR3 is TGTGCCAGCTCACCCCCGGCAGGGGGAGGTCAGCCCCAGCATTTT.

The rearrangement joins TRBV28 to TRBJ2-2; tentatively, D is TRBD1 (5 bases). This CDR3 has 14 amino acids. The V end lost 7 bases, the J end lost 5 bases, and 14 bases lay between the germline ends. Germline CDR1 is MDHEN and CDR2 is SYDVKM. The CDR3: CASTKGRRTGELFF. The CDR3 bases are TGTGCCAGCACGAAGGGGCGTCGGACCGGGGAGCTGTTTTTT. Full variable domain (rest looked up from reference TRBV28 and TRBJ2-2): DVKVTQSSRYLVKRTGEKVFLECVQDMDHENMFWYRQDPGLGLRLIYFSYDVKMKEKGDIPEGYSVSREKKERFSLILESASTNQTSMYLCASTKGRRTGELFFGEGSRLTVL.

The CDR3 protein is CASSVGLGETGQYF. CDR3 nucleotide sequence: TGTGCCAGCAGCGTAGGATTGGGAGAGACAGGGCAGTACTTC. The chain employs TRBV9 and TRBJ2-7; possible D gene TRBD1, 6 bases. The CDR3 runs to 14 residues. CDR1 is SGDLS, CDR2 YYNGEE, per germline. V dropped 0 bases and J dropped 9 bases, with 16 bases sitting between them.

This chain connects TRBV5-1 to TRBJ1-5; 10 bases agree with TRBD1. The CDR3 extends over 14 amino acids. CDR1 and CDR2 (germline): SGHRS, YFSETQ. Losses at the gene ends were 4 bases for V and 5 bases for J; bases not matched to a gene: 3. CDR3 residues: CASSVTGGDQPQHF. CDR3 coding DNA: TGCGCCAGCAGCGTGACAGGGGGCGATCAGCCCCAGCATTTT.

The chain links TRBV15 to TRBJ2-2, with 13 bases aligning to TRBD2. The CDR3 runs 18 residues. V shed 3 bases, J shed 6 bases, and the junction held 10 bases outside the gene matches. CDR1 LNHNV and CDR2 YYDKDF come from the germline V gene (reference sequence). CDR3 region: CATSRLLLAGGPSGELFF. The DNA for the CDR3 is TGTGCCACCAGCAGGCTCCTACTAGCGGGAGGGCCTTCCGGGGAGCTGTTTTTT.

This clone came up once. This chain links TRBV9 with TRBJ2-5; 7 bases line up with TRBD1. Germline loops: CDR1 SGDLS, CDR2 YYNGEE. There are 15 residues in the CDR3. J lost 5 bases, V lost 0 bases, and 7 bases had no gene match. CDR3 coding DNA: TGTGCCAGCAGCGTAGTAGGGGGCCATGGGGAGACCCAGTACTTC. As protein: CASSVVGGHGETQYF.